Listed below are T cell receptor beta chains from one sample, sequenced in a study of shared T cell receptors in the human thymus. The table came from immunoSEQ multiplex PCR; TCRdb's copy has only in-frame clones and leaves some out. The table has roughly 660,000 clones, around 87% seen once. These sequences were also reported in another study, on human thymus T cells.

The sample was thymocytes. These receptors came from a boy younger than two with a congenital heart defect. CDR3s include the opening cysteine and the closing phenylalanine or tryptophan. A D gene is named only where the DNA matches it firmly. A row's size may be missing; if present it is once, few, many or a size class.

v_call	clone_size	j_call	d_call	cdr3_nt	cdr3_aa
TRBV28	NA	TRBJ2-2	TRBD2	TGTGCCAGCAGTTTAAAGTTAGCGGGAGCGTTGATCGGGGAGCTGTTTTTT	CASSLKLAGALIGELFF
TRBV7-2	once	TRBJ2-5	NA	TGTGCCAGCAGCTTAGGTCCTAGCCAAGAGACCCAGTACTTC	CASSLGPSQETQYF
TRBV5-4	NA	TRBJ2-3	NA	TGTGCCAGCAGCTTACCCCGGGATACGCAGTATTTT	CASSLPRDTQYF
TRBV5-8	few	TRBJ2-1	TRBD2	TGTGCCAGCAGCTTGGGGGTTTTTCGGCGGGAGAAGATGAATGAGCAGTTCTTC	CASSLGVFRREKMNEQFF
TRBV10-1	NA	TRBJ1-1	NA	TGCGCCAGCAGTGATGGATCGAGAGGTGAAGCTTTCTTT	CASSDGSRGEAFF
TRBV29-1	NA	TRBJ2-7	TRBD1	TGCAGCGTCGGGGACAGGTCCTACGAGCAGTACTTC	CSVGDRSYEQYF
TRBV6-1	NA	TRBJ2-4	TRBD2	TGTGCCAGCACTACCAAACTAGCGGGAGAGTACATTCAGTACTTC	CASTTKLAGEYIQYF
TRBV5-5	NA	TRBJ1-5	NA	TGTGCCAGCAGCTTGGACCCGAGAGAGCCCCAGCATTTT	CASSLDPREPQHF
TRBV28	NA	TRBJ2-1	TRBD2	TGTGCCAGCAGTTTGAGGCTAGCGGGAGACAATGAGCAGTTCTTC	CASSLRLAGDNEQFF
TRBV4-1	NA	TRBJ2-7	NA	TGCGCCAGCAGCCAAGAGGCGGGCCTCTCCTACGAGCAGTACTTC	CASSQEAGLSYEQYF
TRBV7-8	NA	TRBJ2-4	NA	TGTGCCAGCAGCCCGACAGGTCTAGCCAAAAACATTCAGTACTTC	CASSPTGLAKNIQYF
TRBV9	NA	TRBJ2-5	TRBD2	TGTGCCAGCAGCGCACTAGCGGGAGGGGTTGGGGAGACCCAGTACTTC	CASSALAGGVGETQYF
TRBV30	NA	TRBJ2-7	TRBD2	TGTGCCTGGAGGTCGCGGGAGGGCGTTTCCTACGAGCAGTACTTC	CAWRSREGVSYEQYF
TRBV29-1	NA	TRBJ1-3	NA	TGCAGCGTTGAAGGTGAGGCTGGAAACACCATATATTTT	CSVEGEAGNTIYF
TRBV5-1	NA	TRBJ2-5	NA	TGCGCCAGCAGCGGGGGTTGGCGGGGTCAAGAGACCCAGTACTTC	CASSGGWRGQETQYF
TRBV7-6	NA	TRBJ2-1	TRBD2	TGTGCCAGCAGCTTACTACTAGCGGGAGGAGATGAGCAGTTCTTC	CASSLLLAGGDEQFF
TRBV10-2	NA	TRBJ2-7	TRBD1	TGCGCCAGCAGAGATCCGGGACAGGGCGCCCACGAGCAGTACTTC	CASRDPGQGAHEQYF
TRBV9	NA	TRBJ2-5	NA	TGTGCCAGCAGCGTGGAGCCCCAAGAGACCCAGTACTTC	CASSVEPQETQYF
TRBV5-6	NA	TRBJ1-1	TRBD1	TGTGCCAGCAGCTTGGTGGGGGACAGGTCTGAAGCTTTCTTT	CASSLVGDRSEAFF
TRBV19	NA	TRBJ2-7	NA	TGTGCCAGTAGTATAGGTCGCAGTGGGACATACGAGCAGTACTTC	CASSIGRSGTYEQYF
TRBV27	once	TRBJ2-1	TRBD2	TGTGCCAGCAGCCTAGCGGGAGAACCCTACAATGAGCAGTTCTTC	CASSLAGEPYNEQFF
TRBV27	NA	TRBJ1-5	TRBD1	TGTGCCAGCAGTAGACAGGGGCAGCCCCAGCATTTT	CASSRQGQPQHF
TRBV5-6	NA	TRBJ2-3	NA	TGTGCCAGCAGCTTCCTGAGAGCCCAAGATACGCAGTATTTT	CASSFLRAQDTQYF
TRBV5-1	NA	TRBJ2-7	TRBD2	TGCGCCAGCAGCTTGGGGCCGGGCGGAGCGGGAGGATCCTACGAGCAGTACTTC	CASSLGPGGAGGSYEQYF
TRBV7-3	NA	TRBJ2-7	NA	TGTGCCAGCAGCTTAATTGTGCGGGAGTGGACAGACGAGCAGTACTTC	CASSLIVREWTDEQYF
TRBV4-2	once	TRBJ2-5	NA	TGTGCCAGCAGCCAAGGTCCCCACGAGGCAGGGGAGACCCAGTACTTC	CASSQGPHEAGETQYF
TRBV5-8	NA	TRBJ1-2	NA	TGTGCCAGCAGCTTGCCCTCTGGCTACACCTTC	CASSLPSGYTF
TRBV9	NA	TRBJ2-3	NA	TGTGCCAGCGGGGAGTTGGGGGGTGGCACAGATACGCAGTATTTT	CASGELGGGTDTQYF
TRBV10-2	NA	TRBJ2-7	TRBD1	TGCGCCAGCATTCCCGGGACAGGGGAATACGAGCAGTACTTC	CASIPGTGEYEQYF
TRBV28	NA	TRBJ2-7	TRBD1	TGTGCCAGCAGTTTAAGGGGGCTCGTTTACGAGCAGTACTTC	CASSLRGLVYEQYF
TRBV10-3	NA	TRBJ2-7	TRBD2	TGTGCCATCAGTGAGTCGAGGGAGGGCCTTATCTACGAGCAGTACTTC	CAISESREGLIYEQYF
TRBV30	NA	TRBJ2-5	TRBD1	TGTGCCTGGAGTGTTGACGACAGGGTCAAAGAGACCCAGTACTTC	CAWSVDDRVKETQYF
TRBV28	NA	TRBJ2-5	TRBD2	TGTGCCAGCAGTCCGTGGACTAGCGGAGGGGGAGAGACCCAGTACTTC	CASSPWTSGGGETQYF
TRBV19	once	TRBJ2-3	TRBD2	TGTGCCAGTAGTATCGGAAGGGAGGGAGATACGCAGTATTTT	CASSIGREGDTQYF
TRBV15	NA	TRBJ2-7	NA	TGTGCCACCAGCAGAGAACTAGGCGCAACCGGGCTCGCTTACGAGCAGTACTTC	CATSRELGATGLAYEQYF
TRBV20-1	NA	TRBJ2-7	NA	TGCAGTGCCTTTACACCCTACGAGCAGTACTTC	CSAFTPYEQYF
TRBV11-2	NA	TRBJ1-1	TRBD1	TGTGCCAGCAGCTTAGAGCTGGGACAGATCACTGAAGCTTTCTTT	CASSLELGQITEAFF
TRBV5-8	NA	TRBJ2-1	TRBD2	TGTGCCAGCAGCGAGGGGACTAGCGGCTACTTCAATGAGCAGTTCTTC	CASSEGTSGYFNEQFF
TRBV2	NA	TRBJ2-3	NA	TGTGCCAGCACCCCGTGGTCTAGTACAGATACGCAGTATTTT	CASTPWSSTDTQYF
TRBV6-5	NA	TRBJ2-7	NA	TGTGCCAGCAGTTACTCGAACAGGGACTACGAGCAGTACTTC	CASSYSNRDYEQYF
TRBV7-6	NA	TRBJ1-3	TRBD1	TGTGCCAGCAGCTTAGGCCCGGGACAGGGTACAGGAAACACCATATATTTT	CASSLGPGQGTGNTIYF
TRBV6-6	NA	TRBJ2-3	NA	TGTGCCAGCAGTTACTCTAAATCCTCTAGCGCTCTGCAGTATTTT	CASSYSKSSSALQYF
TRBV30	once	TRBJ1-1	TRBD1	TGTGCCTGGAGTACCCCAGATACAGGGGGCTGGGGAGCTTTCTTT	CAWSTPDTGGWGAFF
TRBV6-4	NA	TRBJ2-3	TRBD2	TGTGCCAGCAAACCGACTAGCGGGGTCACAGATACGCAGTATTTT	CASKPTSGVTDTQYF
TRBV4-2	once	TRBJ2-6	TRBD2	TGTGCCAGCAGCCAAGAAGAGAGGACTAGGGGCTCTGGGGCCAACGTCCTGACTTTC	CASSQEERTRGSGANVLTF
TRBV27	NA	TRBJ2-1	TRBD1	TGTGCCAGCAGTCCGGACGGACAGGGGGCCCTCTTCTCCTACAATGAGCAGTTCTTC	CASSPDGQGALFSYNEQFF
TRBV5-8	few	TRBJ2-5	TRBD1	TGTGCCAGCAGCTTTGGGGACAGACCTCAAGAGACCCAGTACTTC	CASSFGDRPQETQYF
TRBV2	NA	TRBJ2-1	NA	TGTGCCAGCGCTAGATACAATGAGCAGTTCTTC	CASARYNEQFF
TRBV25-1	NA	TRBJ2-1	TRBD2	TGTGCCAGCAGTGTAGGGCCGATGACGGGAGGTCCCTACAATGAGCAGTTCTTC	CASSVGPMTGGPYNEQFF
TRBV30	NA	TRBJ1-2	NA	TGTGCCTGGAGGGGAGATGGGGACTATGGCTACACCTTC	CAWRGDGDYGYTF
TRBV6-5	NA	TRBJ2-3	TRBD2	TGTGCCAGCAGTCGGCGGGAGACGAGAGATACGCAGTATTTT	CASSRRETRDTQYF
TRBV11-3	NA	TRBJ2-1	TRBD2	TGTGCCAGCAGCCTCGGGACTAGCGGGAGGCCCAGAGGGTTGAATGAGCAGTTCTTC	CASSLGTSGRPRGLNEQFF
TRBV2	NA	TRBJ2-7	NA	TGTGCCAGCAAGGCGGGGTACGGATGGCAAGGAGGTCGAAGCTCCTACGAGCAGTACTTC	CASKAGYGWQGGRSSYEQYF
TRBV28	NA	TRBJ2-3	NA	TGTGCCAGCAGTTTAAGGGCGGGGACCACAGATACGCAGTATTTT	CASSLRAGTTDTQYF
TRBV5-8	NA	TRBJ2-5	NA	TGTGCCAGCACCTTAATTACATCGGTCCGGGAGCAAGAGACCCAGTACTTC	CASTLITSVREQETQYF
TRBV6-6	NA	TRBJ2-1	TRBD2	TGTGCCAGCAGTTATTCTAGCGGCAGCAATGAGCAGTTCTTC	CASSYSSGSNEQFF
TRBV19	NA	TRBJ2-1	TRBD2	TGTGCCAGTAGTGAACCCCTAAGACTAGCGGGAGCCCGACCACGTTACAATGAGCAGTTCTTC	CASSEPLRLAGARPRYNEQFF
TRBV28	NA	TRBJ2-1	TRBD2	TGTGCCAGCAGTAGGGGAGGGCAGGGTGGACTAGCGGGAGCAGATGAGCAGTTCTTC	CASSRGGQGGLAGADEQFF